The 27 T cell receptor beta chains in this list originate from one sample, sequenced in a study of radiotherapy plus CTLA-4 blockade in lung cancer. The repertoire was sequenced with immunoSEQ multiplex PCR; TCRdb's copy has only in-frame clones and lacks some. The table records 50,000 or so clones, approximately 80% of them present only once. Here the sequenced sample was peripheral blood, taken from a patient treated with radiotherapy plus ipilimumab. These receptors came from a human donor with non-small cell lung cancer who had a partial response to radiotherapy plus ipilimumab.

V gene TRBV15 combines with J gene TRBJ1-4; 8 nucleotides match TRBD1. The CDR3 runs to 15 residues. CDR1 and CDR2 (germline): LNHNV, YYDKDF (reference sequence). After removal of 0 bases from V and 7 bases from J, the junction contained 4 bases not matched to a gene. The CDR3 region is CATSRDQGAGEKLFF. The CDR3 DNA sequence: TGTGCCACCAGCAGAGATCAGGGGGCAGGTGAAAAACTGTTTTTT.

The rearrangement uses TRBV5-1 and TRBJ2-5; 7 bases match TRBD1. The CDR3 runs to 14 residues. V lost 4 bases and J lost 11; bases outside the gene matches: 14. Germline CDR1 is SGHRS and CDR2 is YFSETQ. The CDR3 sequence: CASSTGQTAEEQYF. The CDR3 nucleotides read TGCGCCAGCAGCACGGGACAGACTGCGGAAGAGCAGTACTTC.

This sequence joins TRBV19 and TRBJ1-1, with 9 bases aligning to TRBD1. Germline CDR1 LNHDA, CDR2 SQIVND (reference sequence). The V segment lost 5 bases and the J segment 3 bases; nucleotides outside the gene matches: 4. This CDR3 region has 14 residues. CDR3 DNA sequence: TGTGCCAGTAGTTATTGGACAGGGGACACTGAAGCTTTCTTT. It yields the protein CASSYWTGDTEAFF.

In this sample, this clone turned up a few times. The rearrangement joins TRBV2 to TRBJ2-1; perhaps TRBD2 as D (7 bases). Trimming pared 4 bases from V and 7 bases from J, leaving 14 bases between. CDR1 is SNHLY and CDR2 is FYNNEI in the germline V gene. CDR3 length: 14 amino acids. As DNA, the CDR3 is TGTGCCAGCAGTGGCCGGGGGGCCGCGAATGAGCAGTTCTTC. This codes for CASSGRGAANEQFF. Filled out from reference TRBV2 and TRBJ2-1, the complete variable domain reads EPEVTQTPSHQVTQMGQEVILRCVPISNHLYFYWYRQILGQKVEFLVSFYNNEISEKSEIFDDQFSVERPDGSNFTLKIRSTKLEDSAMYFCASSGRGAANEQFFGPGTRLTVL.

V gene TRBV6-6 combines with J gene TRBJ1-4; possibly TRBD1 for D (5 bases). The CDR3 consists of 14 residues. Deletions cut 4 bases from V and 8 bases from J, with 14 bases between. CDR1 is MNHNY and CDR2 is SVGAGI in the germline V gene (reference sequence). CDR3 sequence: CASSWGREIEKLFF. The CDR3, as DNA: TGTGCCAGCAGTTGGGGCAGAGAGATCGAAAAACTGTTTTTT.

The rearrangement links TRBV14 to TRBJ2-5, with D possibly matching TRBD2 (6 bases). Germline CDR1 and CDR2: SGHDN and FVKESK. The V gene lost 1 base and the J gene lost 5 bases, with 14 bases spanning the gap. The CDR3 spans 15 residues. The CDR3 bases are TGTGCCAGCAGCCAAGGGGCCCGGGGAGGCGAGACCCAGTACTTC. Its protein is CASSQGARGGETQYF.

V is TRBV5-1 and J is TRBJ2-7; 8 positions agree with TRBD1. Germline CDR1 is SGHRS and CDR2 is YFSETQ. This CDR3 has 14 residues. V was pared by 3 bases and J by 4 bases, with 6 bases of the junction left unmatched. The chain's CDR3 is CASSWRDRPYEQYF. The DNA for the CDR3 is TGCGCCAGCAGCTGGAGGGACAGGCCTTACGAGCAGTACTTC. Based on the CDR3 plus reference TRBV5-1 and TRBJ2-7, the full variable domain is KAGVTQTPRYLIKTRGQQVTLSCSPISGHRSVSWYQQTPGQGLQFLFEYFSETQRNKGNFPGRFSGRQFSNSRSEMNVSTLELGDSALYLCASSWRDRPYEQYFGPGTRLTVT.

This clone was counted a few times. The chain employs TRBV30 and TRBJ2-2; D is unresolved. The CDR3 totals 13 residues. Trimming pared 3 bases from V and 1 base from J, leaving 6 bases between. Germline CDR1 GTSNPN, CDR2 SVGIG (reference sequence). CDR3 DNA sequence: TGTGCCTGGAGCCTCCTGAACACCGGGGAGCTGTTTTTT. Its protein is CAWSLLNTGELFF.

The chain couples TRBV2 to TRBJ2-7; 9 bases align to TRBD2. Per the germline V gene, CDR1 is SNHLY and CDR2 is FYNNEI. This CDR3 comprises 15 residues. Losses at the gene ends were 6 bases for V and 2 bases for J; bases not matched to a gene: 8. As DNA, the CDR3 is TGTGCCAGCAGCGCCGACCTAGCGGGGACCTACGAGCAGTACTTC. Protein: CASSADLAGTYEQYF. Supplemented by reference TRBV2 and TRBJ2-7, the full variable domain reads EPEVTQTPSHQVTQMGQEVILRCVPISNHLYFYWYRQILGQKVEFLVSFYNNEISEKSEIFDDQFSVERPDGSNFTLKIRSTKLEDSAMYFCASSADLAGTYEQYFGPGTRLTVT.

V and J are TRBV30 and TRBJ1-6; D may be TRBD1 (5 bases). Between the trimmed V and J ends, which lost 1 base and 10 bases, there was a span of 5 bases. CDR1 and CDR2 from the germline V gene are GTSNPN and SVGIG (reference sequence). This CDR3 spans 11 amino acids. CDR3 loop: CAWSAGSPLHF. The CDR3 nucleotides read TGTGCCTGGAGTGCAGGGTCACCCCTCCACTTT.

This sequence joins TRBV28 and TRBJ2-2, with D possibly matching TRBD1 (5 bases). The CDR3 loop spans 15 amino acids. Trimming pared 5 bases from V and 8 bases from J, leaving 18 bases between. Germline CDR1 reads MDHEN; CDR2 reads SYDVKM. CDR3 loop: CASSPPTALGGELFF. The CDR3 DNA is TGTGCCAGCAGTCCCCCGACAGCCTTGGGGGGGGAGCTGTTTTTT.

J is TRBJ2-5 and V is TRBV5-1; 10 bases fit TRBD2. The CDR3 spans 16 residues. The V and J ends lost 0 bases and 3 bases, in that order; junction bases with no gene match: 5. CDR1 SGHRS and CDR2 YFSETQ come from the germline V gene. The CDR3 coding sequence is TGCGCCAGCAGCTTGGTGCTAGCGGGGGTCAAAGAGACCCAGTACTTC. This sequence encodes CASSLVLAGVKETQYF.

This clone showed up just once. This chain connects TRBV29-1 to TRBJ1-6; D might be TRBD1 (6 bases). Germline CDR1 and CDR2: SQVTM and ANQGSEA. The CDR3 consists of 13 residues. The ends were cut back, 3 bases at V and 10 bases at J, with 13 bases in the middle. The CDR3 bases are TGCAGCGTTGAGGCAGGGGTTGGCTCACCCCTCCACTTT. Translation gives CSVEAGVGSPLHF.

The V call is TRBV10-3, the J call TRBJ1-1; 8 bases align to TRBD1. Trimming at V came to 6 bases and at J to 7 bases, leaving 7 bases not matched to a gene. The length of the CDR3 is 13 residues. The germline V gene encodes CDR1 ENHRY and CDR2 SYGVKD. In DNA, the CDR3 is TGTGCCATCAGACCCAGGGGGCGGGATGAAGCTTTCTTT. Amino acid sequence: CAIRPRGRDEAFF.

The rearrangement joins TRBV6-1 to TRBJ2-7, with D unclear. CDR1 is MNHNS, CDR2 SASEGT, per germline. The ends were cut back, 2 bases at V and 0 bases at J, with 5 bases in the middle. The CDR3 runs to 13 residues. DNA for the CDR3: TGTGCCAGCAGTGAATGGAGCTCCTACGAGCAGTACTTC. Translating it yields CASSEWSSYEQYF.

The rearrangement uses TRBV28 and TRBJ2-7; 12 nucleotides align to TRBD1. The J segment lost 3 bases and the V segment lost 2 bases, leaving 8 bases of the junction unmatched. CDR3 length: 17 amino acids. Germline CDR1 reads MDHEN; CDR2 reads SYDVKM. The CDR3 reads CASSLGTGGPHYYEQYF. The CDR3 DNA follows: TGTGCCAGCAGTTTAGGGACAGGGGGCCCCCACTACTACGAGCAGTACTTC.

The chain has TRBV27 and TRBJ2-1; 13 bases are a match to TRBD2. Germline-derived CDR1 and CDR2 are MNHEY and SMNVEV (reference sequence). Losses at the gene ends were 4 bases for V and 6 bases for J; bases not matched to a gene: 3. The CDR3 has 15 amino acids. The CDR3 DNA follows: TGTGCCAGCAGTTCCCGACTAGCGGGGGGCAATGAGCAGTTCTTC. Amino acid sequence: CASSSRLAGGNEQFF.

The chain couples TRBV5-1 to TRBJ1-2; D perhaps matches TRBD1 (5 bases). The germline V gene has CDR1 SGHRS and CDR2 YFSETQ. Trimming shortened V by 1 base and J by 2 bases, and 12 bases separated the two germline ends. The CDR3 is 15 amino acids. CDR3 sequence: CASSLWRQGNYGYTF. The DNA of the CDR3 is TGCGCCAGCAGCTTGTGGCGGCAGGGCAACTATGGCTACACCTTC.

The V and J genes are TRBV29-1 and TRBJ2-7, with 8 bases aligning to TRBD1. V shed 7 bases and J 7 bases; nucleotides not matched to a gene: 12. Germline V CDR1 and CDR2: SQVTM, ANQGSEA. This CDR3 contains 13 residues. As DNA, the CDR3 is TGCAGCGGGGGGGCGACAGGGGCGGGGGAGCAGTACTTC. Translated: CSGGATGAGEQYF.

The V call is TRBV4-1, the J call TRBJ2-4; D possibly corresponds to TRBD1 (6 bases). Germline CDR1 reads MGHRA; CDR2 reads YSYEKL. The CDR3 sequence is 16 residues long. V was shortened by 3 bases and J by 0 bases, with 12 bases between the two germline ends. CDR3 loop: CASSHIQGKAKNIQYF. The CDR3 coding sequence is TGCGCCAGCAGCCACATACAGGGAAAAGCCAAAAACATTCAGTACTTC.

The CDR3 DNA reads TGTGCCAGCAGGACCGTGGAGACAGGTTCCACAGATACGCAGTATTTT. This gives the protein CASRTVETGSTDTQYF. V and J are TRBV6-6 and TRBJ2-3; a weak D match, TRBD1 (6 bases). The CDR3 has 16 amino acids. Germline V lookup: CDR1 MNHNY, CDR2 SVGAGI (reference sequence). V lost 6 bases and J 2 bases, leaving 18 bases between the germline ends.

V usage is TRBV7-8 and J usage is TRBJ1-1; 7 nucleotides align to TRBD1. Germline-derived CDR1 and CDR2 are SGHVS and FQNEAQ. J lost 3 bases, V lost 1 base, and 8 bases had no gene match. CDR3 length: 16 amino acids. The CDR3 region has the DNA TGTGCCAGCAGCTTAGTTCAAAGGGGGCGGCACACTGAAGCTTTCTTT. Amino acid sequence: CASSLVQRGRHTEAFF.

The V call is TRBV7-8, the J call TRBJ1-1, with D possibly TRBD1 on 6 matching bases. Germline-derived CDR1 and CDR2 are SGHVS and FQNEAQ. Trimming cost V 4 bases and J 8 bases, with 20 bases left between them. This CDR3 comprises 15 residues. CDR3 in amino acids: CASSSLYGAGEEAFF. The CDR3 nucleotides read TGTGCCAGCAGCTCACTATACGGGGCAGGGGAAGAAGCTTTCTTT.

The chain recombines TRBV5-1 with TRBJ2-7; 9 bases are shared with TRBD2. Germline V lookup: CDR1 SGHRS, CDR2 YFSETQ. This CDR3 region has 17 residues. J lost 2 bases, V lost 4 bases, and 13 bases had no gene match. Written as DNA, the CDR3 is TGCGCCAGCAGCCCGGGAGGGAGCGGGGGGACCACCTACGAGCAGTACTTC. The encoded protein is CASSPGGSGGTTYEQYF. Supplemented by reference TRBV5-1 and TRBJ2-7, the full variable domain reads KAGVTQTPRYLIKTRGQQVTLSCSPISGHRSVSWYQQTPGQGLQFLFEYFSETQRNKGNFPGRFSGRQFSNSRSEMNVSTLELGDSALYLCASSPGGSGGTTYEQYFGPGTRLTVT.

The sample holds one count of this clone. The CDR3 nucleotides read TGCGCCAGCAGCCGAGATCCGGGGGTCACTGAAGCTTTCTTT. Encoded protein: CASSRDPGVTEAFF. This chain links TRBV4-1 with TRBJ1-1; possibly TRBD1 for D (5 bases). This CDR3 spans 14 amino acids. V lost 4 bases and J lost 4, with 13 bases in between. CDR1 and CDR2 (germline): MGHRA, YSYEKL.

This clone was counted between two and nine times. The chain uses TRBV6-5 and TRBJ1-5; 9 nucleotides match TRBD1. Trimming cost V 6 bases and J 6 bases; bases outside gene matches: 9. The germline V gene encodes CDR1 MNHEY and CDR2 SVGAGI. CDR3 size: 15 residues. As DNA, the CDR3 is TGTGCCAGCAGGCCAGGACAGGGGATTGTTCAGCCCCAGCATTTT. Protein sequence: CASRPGQGIVQPQHF.

The gene calls are TRBV7-6 and TRBJ2-3, with D hard to call. The CDR3 has 13 residues. The ends were cut back, 5 bases at V and 4 bases at J, with 10 bases in the middle. Germline V gene lookup returns CDR1 SGHVS and CDR2 FNYEAQ. The CDR3 region is CASSADLADTQYF. As DNA, the CDR3 is TGTGCCAGCAGCGCCGACCTAGCAGATACGCAGTATTTT.